This TCR beta chain derives from a study of cytotoxic CD8 clonotypes in ibrutinib-treated CLL. The CDR3 is made up of 18 amino acids. V dropped 2 bases and J dropped 3 bases, with 19 bases sitting between them. CDR1 is MDHEN and CDR2 is SYDVKM in the germline V gene. Using immunoSEQ multiplex PCR, the repertoire was profiled, and TCRdb retains in-frame clones only, with some absent. The sample records 42,000 or so clones, 68% being singletons. This TCR was sampled from a human donor with chronic lymphocytic leukemia. Sequencing was performed on PBMCs, taken at disease progression, from a patient treated with ibrutinib. V gene TRBV28 combines with J gene TRBJ2-2; no reliable D call. CDR3 amino acids: CASSLEFELIIDTGELFF. CDR3 nucleotide sequence: TGTGCCAGCAGTTTAGAGTTCGAGCTCATAATAGACACCGGGGAGCTGTTTTTT.